The source of this T cell receptor (beta chain) is a study of response to subunit inactivated influenza vaccine. General study results and limits: That few new T cells are recruited by each seasonal influenza vaccination was the authors' suggestion.

In its sample, this clonotype was seen a few times. Its specificity is not known. TCRdb ran MiXCR on the RT-PCR reads and lists one entry per CDR3 protein. The table lists about 480,000 distinct CDR3 sequences, about 25% of them singletons. J gave up 4 bases and V 2 bases, and 11 bases lay outside the gene matches. This CDR3 contains 19 residues. The V gene's germline CDR1 is MNHNS and CDR2 SASEGT. The sequences come from CD4+ T cells sorted from PBMCs, collected approximately 5 days after vaccination. The TCR comes from a man aged 50-59 years who received an inactivated influenza vaccine. The chain combines TRBV6-1 with TRBJ2-1, with 13 bases fitting TRBD2. The CDR3 here is CASSEYPPRTSGGYNEQFF. Written as DNA, the CDR3 is TGTGCCAGCAGTGAATACCCCCCCAGGACTAGCGGGGGTTACAATGAGCAGTTCTTC.